This T cell receptor (beta chain) originates from a study of vaccination and CD4 T cells after COVID-19. For the study at large: The BNT162b2 or mRNA-1273 vaccine was given to participants in two doses. Post-COVID samples were collected a median around 99 days following diagnosis, spanning 35 to 161. Median time from second vaccine dose to sampling was roughly 72 days (14 to 241). Broader study findings: Of the reactive clones in convalescent patients, a median around 90% showed up only post-vaccination.

This clonotype was observed a few times. Its target is unknown. TCRdb fed the PCR reads into MiXCR, producing one record per CDR3 protein. The sample comprises more than 12,000 distinct CDR3 sequences, less than 80% of which are singletons, and approximately 1% rests with the top ten. From germline, CDR1 is SGHTA and CDR2 FQGTGA. Trimming left V 3 bases short and J 4 bases short, with 12 bases between. This CDR3 region has 14 residues. The gene calls are TRBV7-3 and TRBJ1-1; no reliable D call. The sequence was obtained from a human donor who had recovered from COVID-19. The sample here was CD4+ T cells from blood, taken after SARS-CoV-2 vaccination. The CDR3, as DNA: TGTGCCAGCAGCTTGCTGAGTGGTAGCACTGAAGCTTTCTTT. Encoded protein: CASSLLSGSTEAFF.